Below, 21 T cell receptor beta chains from the same sample are listed, as sequenced in a study of CD8 T cells in Susac syndrome. With random hexamers, reverse transcription was performed on roughly 0.5 to 1 ug of RNA. TCRdb independently ran MiXCR on the immunoSEQ multiplex PCR reads; one entry per CDR3 protein. The data show some 400,000 distinct CDR3 sequences, 85% seen once. The specimen sequenced was CD8+ T cells from PBMCs. The receptors were sampled from a human donor with multiple sclerosis.

In its sample, this clonotype was seen a few times. The chain links TRBV29-1 to TRBJ2-7; D is unclear. Trimming took off 6 bases at V and 2 bases at J, with 14 bases between the two ends. Germline V gene data show CDR1 as SQVTM and CDR2 as ANQGSEA. This CDR3 is 13 amino acids long. This CDR3 is CSVRHTTAYEQYF. In nucleotides, the CDR3 is TGCAGCGTCAGGCATACGACGGCCTACGAGCAGTACTTC.

The rearrangement joins TRBV19 to TRBJ2-1; TRBD2 matches at 10 bases. Trimming cost V 4 bases and J 2 bases; bases outside gene matches: 2. Germline V gives CDR1 LNHDA, CDR2 SQIVND (reference sequence). This CDR3 is built from 15 residues. CDR3 residues: CASSTGLATYNEQFF. The DNA for the CDR3 is TGTGCCAGTAGTACGGGACTAGCGACCTACAATGAGCAGTTCTTC.

V usage is TRBV6-5 and J usage is TRBJ1-1; no clear D gene. Trimming removed 0 bases at V and 1 base at J, with 12 bases between. The CDR3 is made up of 16 amino acids. The V gene's germline CDR1 is MNHEY and CDR2 SVGAGI. The CDR3 protein is CASSYSTGYTNTEAFF. Here the CDR3 DNA reads TGTGCCAGCAGTTACTCGACGGGGTATACGAACACTGAAGCTTTCTTT.

The chain carries TRBV7-6 and TRBJ2-7; TRBD1 is a possible D gene (6 bases). The V end was cut by 6 bases, the J end by 3 bases, with 15 bases between. CDR1 and CDR2 from the germline V gene are SGHVS and FNYEAQ. This CDR3 is built from 14 residues. CDR3 nucleotides: TGTGCCAGCAGTTTCGGCAGGGGAAGCTACGAGCAGTACTTC. This encodes CASSFGRGSYEQYF.

The chain links TRBV5-6 to TRBJ1-2, with D perhaps matching TRBD1 (5 bases). The CDR3 length is 13 residues. Per the germline V gene, CDR1 is SGHDT and CDR2 is YYEEEE. The V gene lost 7 bases and the J gene lost 6 bases, with 16 bases spanning the gap. CDR3 nucleotides: TGTGCCAGCGTCGAGACAGAGGTGGATGGCTACACCTTC. It is translated as CASVETEVDGYTF.

The chain joins TRBV28 to TRBJ2-5; D is ambiguous. The germline gives CDR1 MDHEN, CDR2 SYDVKM. The CDR3 is made up of 13 amino acids. The V and J ends lost 3 bases and 5 bases respectively, with 10 bases between them. The CDR3 DNA sequence: TGTGCCAGCAGTTTTCTCGGGCCGGAGACCCAGTACTTC. This sequence encodes CASSFLGPETQYF. The complete variable domain, with remaining parts taken from reference TRBV28 and TRBJ2-5, reads DVKVTQSSRYLVKRTGEKVFLECVQDMDHENMFWYRQDPGLGLRLIYFSYDVKMKEKGDIPEGYSVSREKKERFSLILESASTNQTSMYLCASSFLGPETQYFGPGTRLLVL.

This chain links TRBV9 with TRBJ2-1; possible D gene TRBD2, 6 bases. The CDR3 contains 15 residues. V lost 0 bases and J 3 bases, leaving 10 bases between the germline ends. Germline V lookup: CDR1 SGDLS, CDR2 YYNGEE. CDR3 protein: CASSVGRGNYNEQFF. The CDR3 nucleotides are TGTGCCAGCAGCGTAGGGAGGGGAAACTACAATGAGCAGTTCTTC. The complete variable domain, with remaining parts taken from reference TRBV9 and TRBJ2-1, reads DSGVTQTPKHLITATGQRVTLRCSPRSGDLSVYWYQQSLDQGLQFLIQYYNGEERAKGNILERFSAQQFPDLHSELNLSSLELGDSALYFCASSVGRGNYNEQFFGPGTRLTVL.

The CDR3 DNA is TGTGCCAGCAGTCCAACGAGCGGTCGGGCAGATCGAACTAACTATGGCTACACCTTC. Its translation is CASSPTSGRADRTNYGYTF. The chain employs TRBV7-6 and TRBJ1-2; D is unclear. V dropped 6 bases and J dropped 0 bases, with 26 bases sitting between them. CDR3 length: 19 amino acids. Germline V lookup: CDR1 SGHVS, CDR2 FNYEAQ.

The gene calls are TRBV12-3 or TRBV12-4 and TRBJ1-5, with D uncertain. V was trimmed by 6 bases and J by 8 bases, leaving 14 bases between them. The CDR3 is 13 amino acids. In DNA, the CDR3 is TGTGCCAGCAGCCCGGAGGAGTGGAAGCCCCAGCATTTT. It encodes CASSPEEWKPQHF.

This clonotype was seen a single time. The chain couples TRBV4-1 to TRBJ2-7, with no clear D. Trimming removed 2 bases at V and 3 bases at J, with 8 bases between. Germline assignment: CDR1 MGHRA and CDR2 YSYEKL. The CDR3 has 13 amino acids. CDR3 coding DNA: TGCGCCAGCAGCCAACTTACGGGCTACGAGCAGTACTTC. It translates to CASSQLTGYEQYF.

The V gene is TRBV3-1, the J gene TRBJ1-1, with TRBD1 as a possible D gene (5 bases). The V gene's germline CDR1 is LGHDT and CDR2 YNNKEL (reference sequence). The CDR3 length is 17 residues. Trimming pared 3 bases from V and 1 base from J, leaving 18 bases between. In DNA form, the CDR3 reads TGTGCCAGCAGCCACCCAGCCGGGGCAGACAGGAACACTGAAGCTTTCTTT. Translated: CASSHPAGADRNTEAFF.

The chain joins TRBV4-1 to TRBJ2-1; D tentatively fits TRBD1 or TRBD2 (6 bases each). This CDR3 contains 16 residues. Germline V gene lookup returns CDR1 MGHRA and CDR2 YSYEKL. The ends were cut back, 0 bases at V and 9 bases at J, with 18 bases in the middle. CDR3 in amino acids: CASSQDKYLGGCEQFF. Here the CDR3 DNA reads TGCGCCAGCAGCCAAGATAAATACTTAGGGGGGTGTGAGCAGTTCTTC.

The chain employs TRBV18 and TRBJ2-6; D is perhaps TRBD2 (5 bases). Germline CDR1 reads KGHSH; CDR2 reads LQKENI. The V end lost 8 bases, the J end lost 5 bases, and 13 bases lay between the germline ends. This CDR3 spans 14 amino acids. CDR3 in amino acids: CASLHGERANVLTF. CDR3 bases: TGTGCCAGCCTCCACGGGGAACGGGCCAACGTCCTGACTTTC.

This chain links TRBV29-1 with TRBJ2-1; D uncertain. V was cut by 7 bases and J by 2 bases, with 6 bases left in between. CDR3 length: 11 residues. The germline CDR1 and CDR2 sequences are SQVTM and ANQGSEA. For the CDR3, the DNA is TGCAGCGAACGGACCTACAATGAGCAGTTCTTC. Translating it yields CSERTYNEQFF.

The chain joins TRBV27 to TRBJ2-1; D is unresolved. The CDR3 spans 14 residues. V gave up 8 bases and J gave up 2 bases, with 13 bases separating them. Germline loops: CDR1 MNHEY, CDR2 SMNVEV (reference sequence). The DNA of the CDR3 is TGTGCCAGCCGATTTACTTCCCCCTACAATGAGCAGTTCTTC. Protein: CASRFTSPYNEQFF.

CDR3 protein: CSAVDRGWPEAFF. Here the CDR3 DNA reads TGCAGTGCTGTGGACAGGGGTTGGCCTGAAGCTTTCTTT. The chain joins TRBV20-1 to TRBJ1-1; 9 nucleotides line up with TRBD1. Trimming at V came to 5 bases and at J to 6 bases, leaving 7 bases not matched to a gene. This CDR3 is built from 13 residues. Germline V CDR1 and CDR2: DFQATT, SNEGSKA (reference sequence).

The chain has TRBV5-6 and TRBJ1-5; D is undetermined. Trimming pared 3 bases from V and 0 bases from J, leaving 10 bases between. The V gene's germline CDR1 is SGHDT and CDR2 YYEEEE. The CDR3 spans 15 residues. CDR3 coding DNA: TGTGCCAGCAGCTGGGCCGGTTATAGCAATCAGCCCCAGCATTTT. Translation: CASSWAGYSNQPQHF. The full variable domain, rest sourced from reference TRBV5-6 and TRBJ1-5, is DAGVTQSPTHLIKTRGQQVTLRCSPKSGHDTVSWYQQALGQGPQFIFQYYEEEERQRGNFPDRFSGHQFPNYSSELNVNALLLGDSALYLCASSWAGYSNQPQHFGDGTRLSIL.

V and J are TRBV6-5 and TRBJ1-2, with 8 bases aligning to TRBD1. The length of the CDR3 is 15 residues. Germline V gene data show CDR1 as MNHEY and CDR2 as SVGAGI. Trimming removed 2 bases from V and 5 bases from J; junction bases left unmatched: 7. The CDR3 nucleotides are TGTGCCAGCAGTTACCATAAGACAGGGGTGTATGGCTACACCTTC. Protein product: CASSYHKTGVYGYTF.

The V and J genes are TRBV12-3 or TRBV12-4 and TRBJ2-5; unclear D gene. The CDR3 runs to 16 residues. Trimming removed 3 bases from V and 5 bases from J, with 19 bases in between. CDR3 sequence: CASSFWAERIGETQYF. The CDR3 coding sequence is TGTGCCAGCAGTTTTTGGGCAGAACGGATCGGCGAGACCCAGTACTTC.

The V call is TRBV28, the J call TRBJ2-7, with a tentative D call TRBD2 (6 bases). Trimming removed 5 bases at V and 5 bases at J, with 16 bases between. CDR3 length equals 14 residues. Germline V gene sequence: CDR1 MDHEN, CDR2 SYDVKM. In nucleotides, the CDR3 is TGTGCCAGCAGTCCTCTGGAGGGTCTGAACGAGCAGTACTTC. Residues: CASSPLEGLNEQYF.

This clonotype is a singleton in its sample. The J gene is TRBJ2-5, the V gene TRBV7-9; D possibly corresponds to TRBD1 (5 bases). Germline CDR1 reads SEHNR; CDR2 reads FQNEAQ (reference sequence). V lost 5 bases and J 0 bases, leaving 13 bases between the germline ends. The CDR3 has 15 amino acids. The DNA for the CDR3 is TGTGCCAGCAGCCCGCCGCTAGGGGACCAAGAGACCCAGTACTTC. Amino acid sequence: CASSPPLGDQETQYF.